This TCR beta chain was captured by sequencing in a study of blood T cell repertoires in COVID-19. Overall study context: Collection of acute and convalescent COVID-19 samples took place in the United States, Italy and Spain. PBMCs, B-cell-depleted T cells, or T cells were the source of the cDNA or gDNA that made up the material.

In Seattle, patients joined the study during active infection and were tracked longitudinally. The sample holds one count of this clone. Authors' data handling: Estimation of nucleated cell counts relied on the amplification of reference gene primers. Here immunoSEQ multiplex PCR was the method, and the copy in TCRdb shows in-frame clones only, minus some. V and J calls and clone size are copied from that table; D and trimming were computed from the DNA. This sample carries 65,000 to 95,000 clones, 60% to 80% of them seen once, and the ten largest clones take about a third. Sequenced sample: peripheral blood. This TCR was sampled from a man in his 60s with COVID-19, enrolled during active disease.

CDR3 protein: CSVPTAGGQETQYF. For the CDR3, the DNA is TGCAGCGTCCCTACCGCGGGGGGACAAGAGACCCAGTACTTC. The genes are TRBV29-1 and TRBJ2-5; 8 bases map to TRBD2. Trimming at V came to 6 bases and at J to 2 bases, leaving 8 bases not matched to a gene. Looked up from germline, CDR1 is SQVTM and CDR2 is ANQGSEA. This CDR3 comprises 14 residues.